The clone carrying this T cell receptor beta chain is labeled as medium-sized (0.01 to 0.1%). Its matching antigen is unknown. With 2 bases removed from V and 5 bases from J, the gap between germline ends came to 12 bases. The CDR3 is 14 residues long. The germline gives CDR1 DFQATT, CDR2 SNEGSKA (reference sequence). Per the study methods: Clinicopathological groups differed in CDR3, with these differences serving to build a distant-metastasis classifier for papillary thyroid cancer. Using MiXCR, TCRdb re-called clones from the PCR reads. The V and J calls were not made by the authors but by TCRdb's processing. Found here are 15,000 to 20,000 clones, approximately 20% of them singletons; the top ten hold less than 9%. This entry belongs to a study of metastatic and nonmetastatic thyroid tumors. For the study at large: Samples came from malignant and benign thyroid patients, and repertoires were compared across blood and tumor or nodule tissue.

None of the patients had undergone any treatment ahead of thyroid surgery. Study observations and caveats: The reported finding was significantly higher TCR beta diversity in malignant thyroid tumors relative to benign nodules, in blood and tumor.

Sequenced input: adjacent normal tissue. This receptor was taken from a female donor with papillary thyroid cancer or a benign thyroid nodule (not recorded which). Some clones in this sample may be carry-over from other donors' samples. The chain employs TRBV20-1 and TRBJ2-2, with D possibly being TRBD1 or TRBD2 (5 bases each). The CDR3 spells CSARSRDVTGELFF. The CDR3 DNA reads TGCAGTGCTAGATCCAGGGACGTAACCGGGGAGCTGTTTTTT.